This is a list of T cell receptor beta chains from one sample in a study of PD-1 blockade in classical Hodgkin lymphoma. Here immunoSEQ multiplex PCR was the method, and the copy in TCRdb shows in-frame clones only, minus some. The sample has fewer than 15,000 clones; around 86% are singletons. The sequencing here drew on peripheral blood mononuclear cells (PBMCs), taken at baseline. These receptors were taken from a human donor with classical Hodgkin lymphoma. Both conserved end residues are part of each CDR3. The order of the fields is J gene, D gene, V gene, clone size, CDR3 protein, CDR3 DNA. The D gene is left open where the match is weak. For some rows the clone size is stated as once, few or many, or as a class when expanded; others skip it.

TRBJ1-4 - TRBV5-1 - CASSLVRARHEKLFF TGCGCCAGCAGCTTGGTCAGGGCCAGACATGAAAAACTGTTTTTT
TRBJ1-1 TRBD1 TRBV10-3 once CAISESEGARTEAFF TGTGCCATCAGTGAGTCGGAGGGGGCGAGAACTGAAGCTTTCTTT
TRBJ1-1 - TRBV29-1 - CSVCLREGTEAFF TGCAGCGTTTGTCTCAGGGAAGGCACTGAAGCTTTCTTT
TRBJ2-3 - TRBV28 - CASSLPRAASGTDTQYF TGTGCCAGCAGTTTACCCCGGGCCGCAAGTGGCACAGATACGCAGTATTTT
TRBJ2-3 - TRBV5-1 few CASSSQGSTDTQYF TGCGCCAGCAGCAGTCAGGGGAGCACAGATACGCAGTATTTT
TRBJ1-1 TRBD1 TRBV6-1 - CASSDGFGTGGFDEAFF TGTGCCAGCAGTGACGGGTTCGGAACAGGGGGCTTTGATGAAGCTTTCTTT
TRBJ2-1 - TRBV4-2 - CASSQEGVGYNEQFF TGTGCCAGCAGCCAAGAAGGAGTGGGCTACAATGAGCAGTTCTTC
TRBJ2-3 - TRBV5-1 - CASSFRGAGFEGDTQYF TGCGCCAGCAGCTTCAGGGGCGCAGGGTTCGAAGGAGATACGCAGTATTTT
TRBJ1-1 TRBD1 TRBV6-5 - CASSRQGGTEAFF TGTGCCAGCAGCCGACAGGGAGGGACTGAAGCTTTCTTT
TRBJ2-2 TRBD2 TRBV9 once CASSARLAGFGTGELFF TGTGCCAGCAGCGCCAGACTAGCGGGGTTTGGCACCGGGGAGCTGTTTTTT
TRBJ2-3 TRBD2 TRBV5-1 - CASSLGTSGSPDTQYF TGCGCCAGCAGCTTGGGGACTAGCGGGAGCCCAGATACGCAGTATTTT
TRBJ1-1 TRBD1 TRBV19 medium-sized CASSLLRSKNRGPGQNTEAFF TGTGCCAGTAGCCTTCTACGCAGTAAGAACAGGGGCCCCGGCCAGAACACTGAAGCTTTCTTT
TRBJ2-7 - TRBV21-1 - CASSKGPMSSYEQYF TGTGCCAGCAGCAAGGGGCCGATGAGCTCCTACGAGCAGTACTTC
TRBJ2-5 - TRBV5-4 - CASSFSARSNQETQYF TGTGCCAGCAGCTTTTCGGCGAGGAGTAACCAAGAGACCCAGTACTTC
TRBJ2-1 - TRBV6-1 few CASSDIRGYNEQFF TGTGCCAGCAGTGATATCAGGGGTTACAATGAGCAGTTCTTC
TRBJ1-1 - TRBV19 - CASSKTGAPAFF TGTGCCAGTAGTAAAACCGGGGCCCCAGCTTTCTTT
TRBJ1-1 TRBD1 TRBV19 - CASRDREDTEAFF TGTGCCAGTAGGGACAGGGAAGACACTGAAGCTTTCTTT
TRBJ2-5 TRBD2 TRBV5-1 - CASSLTTSGGQETQYF TGCGCCAGCAGCCTAACGACTAGCGGGGGGCAAGAGACCCAGTACTTC
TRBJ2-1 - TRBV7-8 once CASSLAPLVGNEQFF TGTGCCAGCAGCTTAGCACCCTTAGTCGGCAATGAGCAGTTCTTC
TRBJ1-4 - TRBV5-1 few CASSLLAGATNEKLFF TGCGCCAGCAGCTTGTTGGCAGGAGCAACTAATGAAAAACTGTTTTTT
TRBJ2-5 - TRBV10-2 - CASRALETQYF TGCGCCAGCAGGGCCTTAGAGACCCAGTACTTC
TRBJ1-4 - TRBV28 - CASRPGLSGEKLFF TGTGCCAGCAGACCGGGCCTCAGTGGGGAAAAACTGTTTTTT
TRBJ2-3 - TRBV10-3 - CATGENTDTQYF TGTGCCACCGGGGAGAACACAGATACGCAGTATTTT
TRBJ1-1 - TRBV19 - CATVSGGARSTEAFF TGTGCCACCGTCTCCGGGGGGGCTAGGAGCACTGAAGCTTTCTTT
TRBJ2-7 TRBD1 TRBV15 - CATSSGTAGSYEQYF TGTGCCACCAGCAGCGGGACAGCCGGAAGCTACGAGCAGTACTTC
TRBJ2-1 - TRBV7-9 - CASSLARYNEQFF TGTGCCAGCAGCTTAGCCAGGTACAATGAGCAGTTCTTC
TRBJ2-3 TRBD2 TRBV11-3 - CASSLRSGGAADTQYF TGTGCCAGCAGTCTCCGTAGCGGGGGGGCTGCAGATACGCAGTATTTT
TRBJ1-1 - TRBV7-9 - CASSLRMGGGTEAFF TGTGCCAGCAGCTTACGGATGGGTGGAGGCACTGAAGCTTTCTTT
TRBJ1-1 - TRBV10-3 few CATPSSTLSNTEAFF TGTGCCACCCCATCTTCGACACTGTCCAACACTGAAGCTTTCTTT
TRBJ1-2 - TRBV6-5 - CASRGRYGTF TGTGCCAGCAGGGGACGCTACGGGACCTTC
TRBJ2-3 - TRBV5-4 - CASSLFGLSSTDTQYF TGTGCCAGCAGCTTGTTTGGTTTATCTAGCACAGATACGCAGTATTTT
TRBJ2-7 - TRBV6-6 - CASSQNRASYEQYF TGTGCCAGCAGTCAAAACAGGGCATCCTACGAGCAGTACTTC
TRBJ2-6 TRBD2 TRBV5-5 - CASSVGGAGANVLTF TGTGCCAGCAGCGTGGGAGGGGCTGGGGCCAACGTCCTGACTTTC
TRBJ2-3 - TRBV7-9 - CASSYDSTDTQYF TGTGCCAGCAGCTACGACAGCACAGATACGCAGTATTTT
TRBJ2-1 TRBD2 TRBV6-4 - CASSDDKGLAASNEQFF TGTGCCAGCAGTGACGATAAGGGACTAGCGGCCTCCAATGAGCAGTTCTTC
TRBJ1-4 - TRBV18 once CASSPPNEKLFF TGTGCCAGCTCACCACCGAATGAAAAACTGTTTTTT
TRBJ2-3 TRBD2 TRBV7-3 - CASSLTSGRGTDTQYF TGTGCCAGCAGCTTAACTAGCGGGAGGGGCACAGATACGCAGTATTTT
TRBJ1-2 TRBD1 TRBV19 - CASSQPGQGIGYTF TGTGCCAGTAGCCAACCTGGACAGGGGATTGGCTACACCTTC
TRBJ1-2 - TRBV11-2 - CASRAGGGGLDGYTF TGTGCCAGCAGGGCGGGGGGGGGTGGGCTAGATGGCTACACCTTC
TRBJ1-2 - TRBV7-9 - CASSLHRSGDGYTF TGTGCCAGCAGCTTACACAGGTCTGGGGATGGCTACACCTTC
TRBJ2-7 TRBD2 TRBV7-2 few CASRSGTSGYEQYF TGTGCCAGCAGGTCCGGGACTAGCGGTTACGAGCAGTACTTC
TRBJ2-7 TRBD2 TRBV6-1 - CASSEAPSGGLYEQYF TGTGCCAGCAGTGAAGCGCCTAGCGGGGGGCTTTACGAGCAGTACTTC
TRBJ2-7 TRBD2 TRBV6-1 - CASSLPAGMAYEQYF TGTGCCAGCAGCCTTCCAGCGGGAATGGCCTACGAGCAGTACTTC
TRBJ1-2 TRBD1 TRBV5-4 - CASSLKLGQQNGYTF TGTGCCAGCAGCTTAAAGCTGGGACAGCAAAATGGCTACACCTTC
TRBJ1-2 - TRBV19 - CASSLSMGGVYYGYTF TGTGCCAGTAGCCTATCCATGGGGGGCGTTTACTATGGCTACACCTTC
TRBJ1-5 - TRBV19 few CASSIGYRAHQPQHF TGTGCCAGTAGTATAGGGTACAGGGCCCATCAGCCCCAGCATTTT
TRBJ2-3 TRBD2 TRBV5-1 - CASSLATSGGDTQYF TGCGCCAGCAGCTTAGCGACTAGCGGGGGAGATACGCAGTATTTT
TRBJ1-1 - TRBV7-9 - CASSLWQRNTEAFF TGTGCCAGCAGCTTATGGCAGCGGAACACTGAAGCTTTCTTT
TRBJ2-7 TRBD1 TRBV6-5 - CASSYSTGNYEQYF TGTGCCAGCAGTTACTCGACAGGGAACTACGAGCAGTACTTC
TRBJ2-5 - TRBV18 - CASSPRQAQETQYF TGTGCCAGCTCACCTCGTCAGGCCCAAGAGACCCAGTACTTC
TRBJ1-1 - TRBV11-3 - CASSYYPRANTEAFF TGTGCCAGCAGTTACTACCCCAGGGCGAACACTGAAGCTTTCTTT
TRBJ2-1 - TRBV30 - CAILGGSYYNEQFF TGTGCCATTCTAGGGGGGTCCTACTACAATGAGCAGTTCTTC
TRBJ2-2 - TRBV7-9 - CASSPRNSAGELFF TGTGCCAGCAGCCCCCGTAACTCGGCCGGGGAGCTGTTTTTT
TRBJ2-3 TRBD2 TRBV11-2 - CASSLVGVAGVLIAQYF TGTGCCAGCAGCTTAGTAGGGGTAGCGGGAGTCTTGATAGCGCAGTATTTT
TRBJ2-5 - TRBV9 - CASSVVEGGETQYF TGTGCCAGCAGCGTAGTTGAGGGTGGGGAGACCCAGTACTTC
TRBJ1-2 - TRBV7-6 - CASSLVFDPEGGYTF TGTGCCAGCAGCTTAGTTTTCGACCCCGAGGGGGGCTACACCTTC
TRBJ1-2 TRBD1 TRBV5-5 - CASSLTPDRSGYTF TGTGCCAGCAGCTTGACCCCGGACAGGTCTGGCTACACCTTC
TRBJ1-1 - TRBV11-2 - CASSLDRALAEAFF TGTGCCAGCAGCTTAGATAGGGCACTCGCTGAAGCTTTCTTT
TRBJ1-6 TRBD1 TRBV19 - CASAGQGNSPLHF TGTGCCAGTGCGGGACAGGGTAATTCACCCCTCCACTTT